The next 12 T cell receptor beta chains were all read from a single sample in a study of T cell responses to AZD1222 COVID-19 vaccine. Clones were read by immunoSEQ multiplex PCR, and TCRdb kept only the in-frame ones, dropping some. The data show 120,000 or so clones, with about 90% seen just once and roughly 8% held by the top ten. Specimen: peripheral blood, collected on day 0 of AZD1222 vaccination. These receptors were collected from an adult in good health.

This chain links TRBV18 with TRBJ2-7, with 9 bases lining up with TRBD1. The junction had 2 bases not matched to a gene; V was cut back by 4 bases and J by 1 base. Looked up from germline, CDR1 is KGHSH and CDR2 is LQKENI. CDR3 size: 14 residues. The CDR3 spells CASSRGQGSYEQYF. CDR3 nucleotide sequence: TGTGCCAGCTCACGGGGACAGGGATCCTACGAGCAGTACTTC.

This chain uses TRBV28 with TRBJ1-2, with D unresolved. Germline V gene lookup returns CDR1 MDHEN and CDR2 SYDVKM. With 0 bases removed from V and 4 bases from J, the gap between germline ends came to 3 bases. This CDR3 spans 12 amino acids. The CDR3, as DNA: TGTGCCAGCAGTTTATGGCCCTATGGCTACACCTTC. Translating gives CASSLWPYGYTF.

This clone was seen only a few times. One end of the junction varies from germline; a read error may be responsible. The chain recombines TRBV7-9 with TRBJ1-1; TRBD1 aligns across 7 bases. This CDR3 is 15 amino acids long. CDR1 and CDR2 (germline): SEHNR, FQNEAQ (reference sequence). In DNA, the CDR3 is TGTGCCAGCAGCTCCGAGACAGGGTGGAACTCTGAAGCTTTCTTT. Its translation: CASSSETGWNSEAFF. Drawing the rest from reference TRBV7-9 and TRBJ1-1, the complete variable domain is DTGVSQNPRHKITKRGQNVTFRCDPISEHNRLYWYRQTLGQGPEFLTYFQNEAQLEKSRLLSDRFSAERPKGSFSTLEIQRTEQGDSAMYLCASSSETGWNSEAFFGQGTRLTVV.

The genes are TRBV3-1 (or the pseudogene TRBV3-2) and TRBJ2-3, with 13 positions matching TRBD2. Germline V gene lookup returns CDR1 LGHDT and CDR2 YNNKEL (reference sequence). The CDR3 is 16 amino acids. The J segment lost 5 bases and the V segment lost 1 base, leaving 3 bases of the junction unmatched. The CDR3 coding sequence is TGTGCCAGCAGCCAAGGGGGACTAGCGGGGAGAGATACGCAGTATTTT. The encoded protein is CASSQGGLAGRDTQYF.

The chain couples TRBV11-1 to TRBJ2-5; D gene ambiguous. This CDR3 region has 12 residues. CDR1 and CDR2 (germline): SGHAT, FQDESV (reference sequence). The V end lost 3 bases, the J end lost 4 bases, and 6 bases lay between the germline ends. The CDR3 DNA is TGTGCCAGCAGCTTTAGTACAGAGACCCAGTACTTC. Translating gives CASSFSTETQYF.

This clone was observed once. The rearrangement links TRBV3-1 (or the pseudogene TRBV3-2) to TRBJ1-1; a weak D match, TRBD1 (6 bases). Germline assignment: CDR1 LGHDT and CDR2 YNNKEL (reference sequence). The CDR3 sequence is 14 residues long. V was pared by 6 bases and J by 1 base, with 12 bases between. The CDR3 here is CASRTGGGNTEAFF. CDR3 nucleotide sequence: TGTGCCAGCAGGACCGGGGGCGGGAACACTGAAGCTTTCTTT.

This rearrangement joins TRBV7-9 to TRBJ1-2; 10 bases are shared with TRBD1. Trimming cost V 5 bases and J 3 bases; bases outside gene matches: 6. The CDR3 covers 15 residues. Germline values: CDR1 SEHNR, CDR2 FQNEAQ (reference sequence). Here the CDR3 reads CASSPPGQGHYGYTF. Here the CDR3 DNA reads TGTGCCAGCAGCCCCCCGGGACAGGGGCACTATGGCTACACCTTC.

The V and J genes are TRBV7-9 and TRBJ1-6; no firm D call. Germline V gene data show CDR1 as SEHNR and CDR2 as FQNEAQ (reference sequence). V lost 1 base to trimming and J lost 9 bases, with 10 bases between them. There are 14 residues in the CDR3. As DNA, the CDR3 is TGTGCCAGCAGCTTAGGAGGTGCCGGTTCACCCCTCCACTTT. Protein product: CASSLGGAGSPLHF.

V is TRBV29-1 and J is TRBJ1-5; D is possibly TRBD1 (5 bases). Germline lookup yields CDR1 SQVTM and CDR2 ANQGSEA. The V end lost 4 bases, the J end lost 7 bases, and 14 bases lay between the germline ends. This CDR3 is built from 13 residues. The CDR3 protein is CSVGEGKDQPQHF. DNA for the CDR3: TGCAGCGTTGGAGAGGGGAAAGACCAGCCCCAGCATTTT. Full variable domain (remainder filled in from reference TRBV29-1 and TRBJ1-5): SAVISQKPSRDICQRGTSLTIQCQVDSQVTMMFWYRQQPGQSLTLIATANQGSEATYESGFVIDKFPISRPNLTFSTLTVSNMSPEDSSIYLCSVGEGKDQPQHFGDGTRLSIL.

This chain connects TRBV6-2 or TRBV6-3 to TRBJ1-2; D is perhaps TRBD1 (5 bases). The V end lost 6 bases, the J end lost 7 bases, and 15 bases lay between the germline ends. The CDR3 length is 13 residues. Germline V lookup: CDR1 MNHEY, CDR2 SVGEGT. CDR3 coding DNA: TGTGCCAGCAGGCCTGGGGCAGGGAGTGGCTACACCTTC. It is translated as CASRPGAGSGYTF.

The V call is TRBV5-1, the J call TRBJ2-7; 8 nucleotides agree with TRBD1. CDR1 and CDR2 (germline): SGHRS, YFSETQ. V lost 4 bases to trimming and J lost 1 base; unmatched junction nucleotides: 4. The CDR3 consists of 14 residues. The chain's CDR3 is CASSLDRASYEQYF. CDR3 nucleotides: TGCGCCAGCAGCCTGGACAGGGCTTCCTACGAGCAGTACTTC.

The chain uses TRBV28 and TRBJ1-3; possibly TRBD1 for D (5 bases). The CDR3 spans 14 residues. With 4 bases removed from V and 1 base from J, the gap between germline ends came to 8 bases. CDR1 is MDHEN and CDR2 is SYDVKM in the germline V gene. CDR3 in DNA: TGTGCCAGCAGTTCCGGGACGTCTGGAAACACCATATATTTT. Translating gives CASSSGTSGNTIYF.